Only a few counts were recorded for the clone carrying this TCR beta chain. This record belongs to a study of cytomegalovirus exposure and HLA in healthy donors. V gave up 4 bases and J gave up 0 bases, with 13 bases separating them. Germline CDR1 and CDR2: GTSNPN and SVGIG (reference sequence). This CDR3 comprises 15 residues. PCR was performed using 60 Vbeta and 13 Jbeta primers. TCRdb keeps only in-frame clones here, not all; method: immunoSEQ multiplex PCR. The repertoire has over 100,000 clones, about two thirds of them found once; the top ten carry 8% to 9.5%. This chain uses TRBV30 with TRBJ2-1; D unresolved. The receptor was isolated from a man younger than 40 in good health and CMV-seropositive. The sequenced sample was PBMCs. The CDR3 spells CAWNRRISSYNEQFF. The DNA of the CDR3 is TGTGCCTGGAATCGGCGGATCAGCTCCTACAATGAGCAGTTCTTC.